This T cell receptor beta chain was identified during a study of shared clonotypes between healthy human individuals. As for the study in general: CD4 naive and memory got three plates each, CD8 naive two, CD8 memory one. Study-wide results and caveats: An expected dependence of interdonor clonotype sharing on sequencing depth was noted. Generation probabilities of non-shared clonotypes were lower (relative to those shared by all four donors).

Positively selected for CCR7, the CD45RO-negative cells used as naive CD8 cells excluded terminally differentiated effector memory CD45RA+ cells. Notes on this clone: Its antigen is currently unknown.

The run depth of the assay was deep. Sequenced by immunoSEQ multiplex PCR; TCRdb stores in-frame clones only, minus some. This table holds millions of clones, 85% to 95% found once. Per germline, CDR1 SNHLY and CDR2 FYNNEI. The CDR3 is made up of 15 amino acids. With 2 bases removed from V and 0 bases from J, the gap between germline ends came to 8 bases. This receptor was identified in a man between 18 and 29 years old in good health. Specimen: naive CD8+ T cells sorted from blood. The rearrangement links TRBV2 to TRBJ2-1; D ambiguous. CDR3 amino acids: CASSEPYSSYNEQFF. In nucleotides, the CDR3 is TGTGCCAGCAGTGAACCATATAGCTCCTACAATGAGCAGTTCTTC.